This T cell receptor beta chain was sequenced in a study of T cells in Graves' hyperthyroidism and ophthalmopathy. Study-wide results and caveats: A median about 7 months before onset, the model predicted ophthalmopathy. Ophthalmopathy and stable hyperthyroidism were told apart by a 13 V-J model. Within blood appeared most thyroid clonotypes that had expanded above 0.001.

As for this clonotype: What it binds is not known.

Amplified regions were TCR beta CDR3 sequences from RNA transcripts. The HTBI primer set was used in a first-round RT-PCR of the TCR CDR3. Using its own MiXCR run on the multiplex PCR reads, TCRdb lists one record per CDR3 protein. The sample records hundreds of thousands of distinct CDR3 sequences, less than 45% being singletons. Deletions cut 0 bases from V and 0 bases from J, with 8 bases between. The CDR3 has 16 amino acids. Germline CDR1 SGHDN, CDR2 FVKESK. Orbital computed tomography, thyroid ultrasound, serum thyroxine and TRAb, and clinical symptoms together informed the diagnoses. This clonotype was sampled from an adult man with Graves' disease, either hyperthyroidism or ophthalmopathy (not recorded which). Sequenced: peripheral blood or thyroid tissue (not recorded which). V and J are TRBV14 and TRBJ2-2; D call uncertain. The CDR3 reads CASSQETDANTGELFF. For the CDR3, the DNA is TGTGCCAGCAGCCAAGAGACGGACGCGAACACCGGGGAGCTGTTTTTT.